This TCR beta chain was sequenced in a study of control samples from healthy donors and cancer patients. The V and J ends lost 3 bases and 0 bases respectively, with 15 bases between them. The germline gives CDR1 LNHDA, CDR2 SQIVND (reference sequence). CDR3 length: 18 amino acids. Only in-frame clones appear in the TCRdb table, and some are missing; sequencing was by immunoSEQ multiplex PCR. The sample has around 100,000 clones; less than 90% are singletons. This chain joins TRBV19 and TRBJ2-6, with no clear D. Sequencing was done on a sample of blood. The source is a woman aged 50 to 60 in good health. The CDR3 nucleotides read TGTGCCAGTAGTATTGCGGTGCTTGGAAGCTCTGGGGCCAACGTCCTGACTTTC. Its protein product is CASSIAVLGSSGANVLTF.